Listed below are T cell receptor beta chains from one sample, sequenced in a study of spatial heterogeneity in lung cancer. TCRdb analysed the 5' RACE reads with MiXCR anew, one entry per CDR3 protein. Of fewer than 9,000 distinct CDR3 sequences listed, approximately 17% are singletons. Sequencing used lung tumor tissue, obtained at surgery. These receptors were collected from a female donor with early-stage non-small cell lung cancer. The CDR3 runs from the conserved cysteine through the conserved F or W. D genes are given only for firm matches. Size is omitted from some rows. Given values are once, few, many or a class for expanded clones.

V gene	J gene	clone size	D gene	CDR3 protein	CDR3 DNA
TRBV7-2	TRBJ2-5	few	.	CASSLDGGVGTQYF	TGTGCCAGCAGCTTAGACGGCGGGGTCGGGACCCAGTACTTC
TRBV30	TRBJ2-1	.	TRBD2	CASGPHMGLAGAGQFF	TGTGCCTCCGGGCCCCACATGGGACTAGCGGGGGCGGGGCAGTTCTTC
TRBV28	TRBJ2-7	.	.	CASKTTGRRNSYEQYF	TGTGCCAGCAAAACAACAGGGAGGAGGAACTCCTACGAGCAGTACTTC
TRBV4-2	TRBJ2-1	few	TRBD2	CASSIAGGSNEQFF	TGTGCCAGCAGCATAGCGGGGGGGTCCAATGAGCAGTTCTTC
TRBV7-8	TRBJ2-3	medium-sized	TRBD2	CASRLKIAGGGTDTQYF	TGTGCCAGCAGACTAAAGATAGCGGGGGGAGGCACAGATACGCAGTATTTT
TRBV15	TRBJ2-2	.	TRBD1	CATRTDRTTGELFF	TGTGCCACCAGGACGGACAGGACCACCGGGGAGCTGTTTTTT
TRBV2	TRBJ2-1	.	TRBD1	CASSGGQGDFNEQFF	TGTGCCAGCAGTGGAGGACAGGGAGACTTCAATGAGCAGTTCTTC
TRBV5-1	TRBJ2-7	.	TRBD2	CASSAGLAGGRSSYEQYF	TGCGCCAGCAGCGCGGGACTAGCGGGGGGCCGTAGCTCCTACGAGCAGTACTTC
TRBV4-3	TRBJ1-4	few	.	CASSQDPNGANEKLFF	TGCGCCAGCAGCCAAGATCCCAACGGGGCTAATGAAAAACTGTTTTTT
TRBV9	TRBJ2-2	.	.	CASVETHGELFF	TGTGCCAGCGTAGAAACCCACGGGGAGCTGTTTTTT
TRBV10-3	TRBJ2-5	few	TRBD2	CAIRISGGATETQYF	TGTGCCATCAGGATTAGCGGGGGGGCCACTGAGACCCAGTACTTC
TRBV7-3	TRBJ2-3	.	TRBD2	CASSLGLAGGADTQYF	TGTGCCAGCAGCTTGGGACTAGCGGGGGGCGCAGATACGCAGTATTTT
TRBV12-3/TRBV12-4	TRBJ2-5	medium-sized	.	CASSYGALETQYF	TGTGCCAGCAGTTACGGGGCCTTAGAGACCCAGTACTTC
TRBV18	TRBJ2-7	few	TRBD1	CASSGTATYEQYF	TGTGCCAGCTCAGGGACAGCCACCTACGAGCAGTACTTC
TRBV4-3	TRBJ2-4	.	.	CASSQEKGEGIAKNIQYF	TGCGCTAGCAGCCAAGAGAAGGGGGAGGGGATAGCCAAAAACATTCAGTACTTC
TRBV15	TRBJ2-3	few	.	CATSRLDSTDTQYF	TGTGCCACCAGCAGACTAGATAGCACAGATACGCAGTATTTT
TRBV2	TRBJ2-1	few	.	CASSVGSVDYNEQFF	TGTGCCAGCAGTGTAGGTAGCGTGGATTACAATGAGCAGTTCTTC
TRBV20-1	TRBJ2-1	few	TRBD2	CSARDYFSYNEQFF	TGCAGTGCCAGGGACTACTTCTCCTACAATGAGCAGTTCTTC
TRBV9	TRBJ2-1	.	TRBD2	CASSVNRLAENNEQFF	TGTGCCAGCAGCGTAAACAGACTAGCGGAGAACAATGAGCAGTTCTTC
TRBV9	TRBJ1-4	.	.	CASSPRGGEKLFF	TGTGCCAGCAGCCCGAGGGGGGGTGAAAAACTGTTTTTT
TRBV29-1	TRBJ1-2	few	.	CSVELYGYTF	TGCAGCGTTGAACTATATGGCTACACCTTC
TRBV18	TRBJ1-1	.	TRBD1	CASSHRQGRGTEAFF	TGTGCCAGCTCACATCGACAGGGGAGAGGTACTGAAGCTTTCTTT
TRBV28	TRBJ2-2	.	.	CASSSRWDTGELFF	TGTGCCAGCAGTTCTCGATGGGACACCGGGGAGCTGTTTTTT
TRBV3-1	TRBJ2-7	few	TRBD1	CASSATRQGSYEQYF	TGTGCCAGCAGCGCTACTAGACAGGGATCCTACGAGCAGTACTTC
TRBV14	TRBJ2-7	.	TRBD1	CASSHLGQGTYEQYF	TGTGCCAGCAGCCACCTTGGACAGGGGACCTACGAGCAGTACTTC
TRBV6-1	TRBJ1-1	few	TRBD1	CASSEATGGGVSAFF	TGTGCCAGCAGTGAAGCGACAGGGGGCGGTGTGTCAGCTTTCTTT
TRBV5-6	TRBJ2-3	.	TRBD2	CASSLAGKDTQYF	TGTGCCAGCAGCCTAGCGGGGAAAGATACGCAGTATTTT
TRBV28	TRBJ1-1	.	.	CASRTGNMNTEAFF	TGTGCCAGCAGAACAGGCAACATGAACACTGAAGCTTTCTTT
TRBV28	TRBJ1-1	.	TRBD1	CASSSQPGQGNTEAFF	TGTGCCAGCAGTTCCCAACCGGGACAGGGAAACACTGAAGCTTTCTTT
TRBV11-2	TRBJ1-2	.	TRBD1	CTSSLGTGRTYGYTF	TGTACCAGCAGCTTAGGGACAGGGAGGACCTATGGCTACACCTTC
TRBV7-2	TRBJ1-2	few	TRBD1	CASSPTGGGNGYTF	TGTGCCAGCAGCCCGACAGGGGGAGGGAATGGCTACACCTTC
TRBV7-9	TRBJ1-1	few	.	CASSLPRARAFF	TGTGCCAGCAGCTTACCCAGGGCGAGGGCTTTCTTT
TRBV5-4	TRBJ1-1	few	.	CASSLEAGGNTEAFF	TGTGCCAGCAGCTTGGAAGCAGGCGGAAACACTGAAGCTTTCTTT
TRBV7-2	TRBJ2-3	once	.	CASSRGASSTDTQYF	TGTGCCAGCAGCCGAGGCGCCTCTAGCACAGATACGCAGTATTTT
TRBV7-9	TRBJ2-7	few	.	CASSFTGVYEQYF	TGTGCCAGCAGCTTCACAGGAGTGTACGAGCAGTACTTC
TRBV5-1	TRBJ2-1	.	TRBD1	CASSLDRGRGGNEQFF	TGCGCCAGCAGCTTAGACAGGGGGCGAGGAGGAAATGAGCAGTTCTTC
TRBV20-1	TRBJ1-6	few	.	CSVRGGDSPLHF	TGCAGTGTTCGCGGGGGGGATTCACCCCTCCACTTT
TRBV20-1	TRBJ1-5	few	TRBD1	CSAPGGSSNQPQHF	TGCAGTGCTCCAGGGGGATCTAGCAATCAGCCCCAGCATTTT
TRBV6-2/TRBV6-3	TRBJ1-1	few	.	CASSPRTVRFTEAFF	TGTGCCAGCAGTCCCCGGACAGTTCGGTTCACTGAAGCTTTCTTT
TRBV5-1	TRBJ2-2	.	TRBD1	CASSLAPQGAAGELFF	TGCGCCAGCAGCTTGGCCCCCCAGGGGGCCGCCGGGGAGCTGTTTTTT
TRBV6-2/TRBV6-3	TRBJ2-1	few	.	CASRPGRSDNEQFF	TGTGCCAGCAGACCGGGACGGAGTGACAATGAGCAGTTCTTC
TRBV12-3/TRBV12-4	TRBJ2-1	.	.	CASSPEWGIDEQFF	TGTGCCAGCAGTCCCGAATGGGGAATCGATGAGCAGTTCTTC
TRBV20-1	TRBJ2-2	.	TRBD1	CSATDRGGTGELFF	TGCAGTGCAACGGACAGGGGCGGCACCGGGGAGCTGTTTTTT
TRBV5-1	TRBJ2-5	medium-sized	TRBD1	CASSLDHPGTGSKETQYF	TGCGCCAGCAGCTTGGATCACCCCGGGACAGGGTCGAAGGAGACCCAGTACTTC